The rows below give T cell receptor beta chains drawn from one sample of a study of blood T cell repertoires in COVID-19. Here immunoSEQ multiplex PCR was the method, and the copy in TCRdb shows in-frame clones only, minus some. The table has some 130,000 clones, 85% to 90% seen once. Input material: peripheral blood. The source of these receptors is a man aged 50 to 59 with active or convalescent COVID-19. The CDR3 runs from the conserved cysteine through the conserved F or W. D genes are given only for firm matches. Clone size is given for some rows only: seen once, a few or many times, or a class if the clone is expanded.

J gene: TRBJ2-3; clone size: NA; D gene: NA; V gene: TRBV5-1; CDR3 DNA: TGCGCCAGCAGCTTGCGAGGGAGCCGGGATACGCAGTATTTT; CDR3 protein: CASSLRGSRDTQYF
J gene: TRBJ2-7; clone size: NA; D gene: TRBD2; V gene: TRBV3-1/TRBV3-2; CDR3 DNA: TGTGCCAGCAGCCAAGATGGTAGCGGGGCCTACGAGCAGTACTTC; CDR3 protein: CASSQDGSGAYEQYF
J gene: TRBJ1-1; clone size: NA; D gene: NA; V gene: TRBV2; CDR3 DNA: TGTGCCAGCTTGCCACGAAGAGTGAACACTGAAGCTTTCTTT; CDR3 protein: CASLPRRVNTEAFF
J gene: TRBJ2-7; clone size: NA; D gene: NA; V gene: TRBV7-9; CDR3 DNA: TGTGCCAGCAGCTTAGGGCAGGGAACCTACGAGCAGTACTTC; CDR3 protein: CASSLGQGTYEQYF
J gene: TRBJ2-7; clone size: NA; D gene: TRBD2; V gene: TRBV14; CDR3 DNA: TGTGCCAGCAGCATTAGCGGGGGGCGGTACGAGCAGTACTTC; CDR3 protein: CASSISGGRYEQYF
J gene: TRBJ1-1; clone size: NA; D gene: NA; V gene: TRBV19; CDR3 DNA: TGTGCCAGTAGGTTTCAATCGGGTCGCACTGAAGCTTTCTTT; CDR3 protein: CASRFQSGRTEAFF
J gene: TRBJ2-2; clone size: NA; D gene: TRBD1; V gene: TRBV7-2; CDR3 DNA: TGTGCCAGCAGCTTAAAAACGCCATTACAGGGGAGCGGGGAGCTGTTTTTT; CDR3 protein: CASSLKTPLQGSGELFF
J gene: TRBJ2-1; clone size: once; D gene: TRBD2; V gene: TRBV19; CDR3 DNA: TGTGCCAGTAGCCAACAAGGACTAGCGGCTTACAATGAGCAGTTCTTC; CDR3 protein: CASSQQGLAAYNEQFF
J gene: TRBJ2-3; clone size: NA; D gene: NA; V gene: TRBV6-6; CDR3 DNA: TGTGCCAGCAGAGAGCAGAGGTCTAGCACAGATACGCAGTATTTT; CDR3 protein: CASREQRSSTDTQYF
J gene: TRBJ1-5; clone size: NA; D gene: NA; V gene: TRBV5-4; CDR3 DNA: TGTGCCAGCAGCTTGGGGGGGGGAGGAAGAGGCAATCAGCCCCAGCATTTT; CDR3 protein: CASSLGGGGRGNQPQHF
J gene: TRBJ1-2; clone size: NA; D gene: NA; V gene: TRBV19; CDR3 DNA: TGTGCCAGTAGTATTAATAAGGGGCGCGTTGACTATGGCTACACCTTC; CDR3 protein: CASSINKGRVDYGYTF
J gene: TRBJ1-5; clone size: once; D gene: NA; V gene: TRBV21-1; CDR3 DNA: TGTGCCAGCAGCAAAAGCCGAGGGGGAGGCAATCAGCCCCAGCATTTT; CDR3 protein: CASSKSRGGGNQPQHF
J gene: TRBJ2-3; clone size: NA; D gene: TRBD1; V gene: TRBV6-6; CDR3 DNA: TGTGCCAGTGGGACAGCCACAGATACGCAGTATTTT; CDR3 protein: CASGTATDTQYF
J gene: TRBJ1-1; clone size: NA; D gene: TRBD1; V gene: TRBV4-1; CDR3 DNA: TGCGCCAGCAGCCGACGGACAGGGCTGAACACTGAAGCTTTCTTT; CDR3 protein: CASSRRTGLNTEAFF
J gene: TRBJ2-1; clone size: NA; D gene: NA; V gene: TRBV21-1; CDR3 DNA: TGTGCCAGCAGGACTAACAGGGGGCTTTCATACAATGAGCAGTTCTTC; CDR3 protein: CASRTNRGLSYNEQFF
J gene: TRBJ1-5; clone size: NA; D gene: NA; V gene: TRBV3-1/TRBV3-2; CDR3 DNA: TGTGCCAGCAGCCAATCACTATATCAGCCCCAGCATTTT; CDR3 protein: CASSQSLYQPQHF
J gene: TRBJ1-4; clone size: NA; D gene: NA; V gene: TRBV7-6; CDR3 DNA: TGTGCCAGCAGCTTAGTAATCCAGGGTATGGGGCAACTGTTTTTT; CDR3 protein: CASSLVIQGMGQLFF
J gene: TRBJ2-7; clone size: NA; D gene: TRBD2; V gene: TRBV27; CDR3 DNA: TGTGCCAGCAGTCCAAGCGGGAGGCGTTACGAGCAGTACTTC; CDR3 protein: CASSPSGRRYEQYF
J gene: TRBJ1-1; clone size: NA; D gene: NA; V gene: TRBV19; CDR3 DNA: TGTGCCAGTACTTTTTTAGGGGTTACTGAAGCTTTCTTT; CDR3 protein: CASTFLGVTEAFF
J gene: TRBJ2-1; clone size: NA; D gene: TRBD2; V gene: TRBV5-1; CDR3 DNA: TGCGCCAGCAGCCCGGGACTAGCGGGGGGAAGCTCCTACAATGAGCAGTTCTTC; CDR3 protein: CASSPGLAGGSSYNEQFF
J gene: TRBJ1-1; clone size: NA; D gene: TRBD1; V gene: TRBV12-3/TRBV12-4; CDR3 DNA: TGTGCCAGCAGCACAGGGGATAGCACTGAAGCTTTCTTT; CDR3 protein: CASSTGDSTEAFF
J gene: TRBJ1-1; clone size: NA; D gene: TRBD1; V gene: TRBV18; CDR3 DNA: TGTGCCAGCTCACCCCGAACAACCGGGACAGGGGAAGGCGGTACTGAAGCTTTCTTT; CDR3 protein: CASSPRTTGTGEGGTEAFF
J gene: TRBJ1-5; clone size: NA; D gene: TRBD1; V gene: TRBV12-5; CDR3 DNA: TGTGCTAGTGGTTTGGGCAGGGGGCGCGGGGAGCAGCCCCAGCATTTT; CDR3 protein: CASGLGRGRGEQPQHF
J gene: TRBJ1-2; clone size: NA; D gene: NA; V gene: TRBV11-2; CDR3 DNA: TGTGCCAGCAGCTTAGACAGGAACTATGGCTACACCTTC; CDR3 protein: CASSLDRNYGYTF
J gene: TRBJ1-2; clone size: once; D gene: NA; V gene: TRBV5-4; CDR3 DNA: TGTGCCAGCAGCCTGAGCGTACAGGGTGGCTATGGCTACACCTTC; CDR3 protein: CASSLSVQGGYGYTF
J gene: TRBJ1-2; clone size: NA; D gene: TRBD1; V gene: TRBV27; CDR3 DNA: TGTGCCAGCAGTTTCGAGGGGGCGGGAAAAGGCTACACCTTC; CDR3 protein: CASSFEGAGKGYTF
J gene: TRBJ2-1; clone size: NA; D gene: TRBD2; V gene: TRBV7-2; CDR3 DNA: TGTGCCAGCAGCCCAGGACTAGGGAATGAGCAGTTCTTC; CDR3 protein: CASSPGLGNEQFF
J gene: TRBJ1-2; clone size: NA; D gene: NA; V gene: TRBV5-6; CDR3 DNA: TGTGCCAGCAGCTTGATGGGCCCCTCTAACTATGGCTACACCTTC; CDR3 protein: CASSLMGPSNYGYTF
J gene: TRBJ2-1; clone size: NA; D gene: TRBD2; V gene: TRBV5-5; CDR3 DNA: TGTGCCAGCAGCCAAAGAATTAGCGGGCAGGCCCATGAGCAGTTCTTC; CDR3 protein: CASSQRISGQAHEQFF
J gene: TRBJ2-6; clone size: NA; D gene: NA; V gene: TRBV18; CDR3 DNA: TGTGCCAGCTCACCAGGGCCCGGGGCCAACGTCCTGACTTTC; CDR3 protein: CASSPGPGANVLTF
J gene: TRBJ2-3; clone size: NA; D gene: TRBD2; V gene: TRBV5-4; CDR3 DNA: TGTGCCAGCAGCTTGGATGCGGGAGGCTCCACAGATACGCAGTATTTT; CDR3 protein: CASSLDAGGSTDTQYF
J gene: TRBJ2-3; clone size: NA; D gene: TRBD1; V gene: TRBV27; CDR3 DNA: TGTGCCAGCAGTTCCCGACAGGGGGGCACAGATACGCAGTATTTT; CDR3 protein: CASSSRQGGTDTQYF
J gene: TRBJ2-5; clone size: once; D gene: NA; V gene: TRBV28; CDR3 DNA: TGTGCCAGCCGTAAGGCAGGCCAAGAGACCCAGTACTTC; CDR3 protein: CASRKAGQETQYF
J gene: TRBJ2-1; clone size: NA; D gene: NA; V gene: TRBV7-9; CDR3 DNA: TGTGCCAGCAGCTTAGTCAGTGGCTCCTACAATGAGCAGTTCTTC; CDR3 protein: CASSLVSGSYNEQFF
J gene: TRBJ1-4; clone size: once; D gene: NA; V gene: TRBV15; CDR3 DNA: TGTGCCACCAGCAGAGACAGGGTTGAAAAACTGTTTTTT; CDR3 protein: CATSRDRVEKLFF
J gene: TRBJ2-1; clone size: NA; D gene: TRBD1; V gene: TRBV5-6; CDR3 DNA: TGTGCCAGCAGCGATACACTTCTCGGACAGGAGGTGAATGAGCAGTTCTTC; CDR3 protein: CASSDTLLGQEVNEQFF
J gene: TRBJ2-7; clone size: NA; D gene: NA; V gene: TRBV4-3; CDR3 DNA: TGCGCCAGCAGCCATGGATCCGACGGAGCCTACGAGCAGTACTTC; CDR3 protein: CASSHGSDGAYEQYF
J gene: TRBJ2-1; clone size: NA; D gene: NA; V gene: TRBV7-2; CDR3 DNA: TGTGCCAGCAGCCGATTAGATTTCAATGAGCAGTTCTTC; CDR3 protein: CASSRLDFNEQFF
J gene: TRBJ1-1; clone size: few; D gene: NA; V gene: TRBV6-2/TRBV6-3; CDR3 DNA: TGTGCCAGCAGTTACGGCGGGTTGGAAGCTTTCTTT; CDR3 protein: CASSYGGLEAFF
J gene: TRBJ2-2; clone size: NA; D gene: NA; V gene: TRBV18; CDR3 DNA: TGTGCCAGCTCACCACTTAAAACGAACACCGGGGAGCTGTTTTTT; CDR3 protein: CASSPLKTNTGELFF
J gene: TRBJ2-7; clone size: NA; D gene: NA; V gene: TRBV9; CDR3 DNA: TGTGCCAGCAGCCCCCATCTGGCAGGGCAGACCTACGAGCAGTACTTC; CDR3 protein: CASSPHLAGQTYEQYF
J gene: TRBJ2-1; clone size: NA; D gene: TRBD2; V gene: TRBV5-6; CDR3 DNA: TGTGCCAGCAGCTTGGCCAGCGGGAGTATGAATGAGCAGTTCTTC; CDR3 protein: CASSLASGSMNEQFF
J gene: TRBJ2-1; clone size: once; D gene: TRBD1; V gene: TRBV19; CDR3 DNA: TGTGCCAGTAGATCCGGGACAGGGGTCAATGAGCAGTTCTTC; CDR3 protein: CASRSGTGVNEQFF
J gene: TRBJ2-5; clone size: NA; D gene: NA; V gene: TRBV6-5; CDR3 DNA: TGTGCCAGCAAGCGAGAGACCCAGTACTTC; CDR3 protein: CASKRETQYF
J gene: TRBJ1-1; clone size: NA; D gene: NA; V gene: TRBV21-1; CDR3 DNA: TGTGCCAGCAGCAAAGCGCGCGGGGGAATGAACACTGAAGCTTTCTTT; CDR3 protein: CASSKARGGMNTEAFF
J gene: TRBJ1-5; clone size: NA; D gene: NA; V gene: TRBV19; CDR3 DNA: TGTGCCAGTAGTGGGGAGTATAGCAATCAGCCCCAGCATTTT; CDR3 protein: CASSGEYSNQPQHF
J gene: TRBJ2-2; clone size: NA; D gene: NA; V gene: TRBV2; CDR3 DNA: TGTGCCAGCAGTGGACAGGAAGGGGTGAACACCGGGGAGCTGTTTTTT; CDR3 protein: CASSGQEGVNTGELFF
J gene: TRBJ1-4; clone size: NA; D gene: NA; V gene: TRBV19; CDR3 DNA: TGTGCCAGTAGTCACCGGGACAATAATGAAAAACTGTTTTTT; CDR3 protein: CASSHRDNNEKLFF
J gene: TRBJ1-2; clone size: NA; D gene: TRBD1; V gene: TRBV29-1; CDR3 DNA: TGCAGCGTTGCCGGACAGGGACAGAACTATGGCTACACCTTC; CDR3 protein: CSVAGQGQNYGYTF
J gene: TRBJ2-7; clone size: NA; D gene: TRBD1; V gene: TRBV2; CDR3 DNA: TGTGCCAGCACCCCAGGGGGAAACTCCTACGAGCAGTACTTC; CDR3 protein: CASTPGGNSYEQYF
J gene: TRBJ2-2; clone size: NA; D gene: TRBD1; V gene: TRBV29-1; CDR3 DNA: TGCAGCACTAAGAAGGGGACAGGGAACACCGGGGAGCTGTTTTTT; CDR3 protein: CSTKKGTGNTGELFF